This is a list of T cell receptor beta chains from one sample in a study of blood T cell repertoires in COVID-19. TCRdb's copy holds only in-frame clones and misses some; the assay was immunoSEQ multiplex PCR. Here the sample spans about 250,000 clones, under 90% being singletons. Sequenced material: PBMCs or T cells enriched from blood (not recorded which). Receptors were obtained from a woman in her twenties or thirties with acute COVID-19. CDR3s leave out the opening cysteine and the closing phenylalanine or tryptophan. Each record gives: V gene, J gene, clone size, CDR3 protein. Size is stated for part of the rows, as once, few or many counts, or as a class when the clone is expanded.

>TRBV5-4|TRBJ2-5|once
ASSLGGQETQY
>TRBV10-3|TRBJ1-1|NA
AIIGTPNTEAF
>TRBV19|TRBJ2-1|NA
ASIDTLRGGSYNEQF
>TRBV20-1|TRBJ2-1|once
SASKTGYSEQF
>TRBV5-8|TRBJ1-1|NA
ASPRRAEAF
>TRBV29-1|TRBJ1-1|many
SRQWGNTEAF
>TRBV30|TRBJ1-1|NA
AWSPQLNTEAF
>TRBV4-1|TRBJ2-7|few
ASSQEAASAREQY
>TRBV24-1|TRBJ1-2|NA
ATSDPGQGNYGYT
>TRBV10-1|TRBJ2-1|few
ASSDPGKYNEQF
>TRBV5-1|TRBJ1-2|NA
ASIGQGDYGYT
>TRBV7-2|TRBJ2-1|NA
ASSLGGEYGNEQF
>TRBV29-1|TRBJ1-1|NA
SVKTGGRDTEAF
>TRBV7-9|TRBJ2-2|few
ASSPTAGGELF
>TRBV5-4|TRBJ2-3|NA
ASQLAGTDTQY